Listed below are T cell receptor beta chains from one sample, sequenced in a study of cytomegalovirus exposure and HLA in healthy donors. The repertoire was sequenced with immunoSEQ multiplex PCR; TCRdb's copy has only in-frame clones and lacks some. The sample consists of approximately 220,000 clones, about 82% of them appearing once. Sequenced material: PBMCs. All receptors come from a man aged 25 to 40 in good health and CMV-seronegative. CDR3s include the opening cysteine and the closing phenylalanine or tryptophan. The order of the fields is V gene, J gene, clone size, D gene, CDR3 DNA, CDR3 protein. A D gene is named only where the DNA matches it firmly. The size entry is marked missing in some rows and otherwise reads once, few, many or a size class.

v_call: TRBV7-2; j_call: TRBJ1-5; clone_size: few; d_call: -; cdr3_nt: TGTGCCAGCAGCAAACAGGGAAGTAGCAATCAGCCCCAGCATTTT; cdr3_aa: CASSKQGSSNQPQHF
v_call: TRBV28; j_call: TRBJ2-3; clone_size: -; d_call: -; cdr3_nt: TGTGCCAGCAGTTCCCTCAGGGGCCGCACAGATACGCAGTATTTT; cdr3_aa: CASSSLRGRTDTQYF
v_call: TRBV6-6; j_call: TRBJ1-2; clone_size: -; d_call: TRBD1; cdr3_nt: TGTGCCAGCAGTTACGATCCGGGACAGAACTATGGCTACACCTTC; cdr3_aa: CASSYDPGQNYGYTF
v_call: TRBV18; j_call: TRBJ2-7; clone_size: -; d_call: -; cdr3_nt: TGTGCCAGCTCACCGACCCAGGGTAGTACCTACGAGCAGTACTTC; cdr3_aa: CASSPTQGSTYEQYF
v_call: TRBV7-2; j_call: TRBJ1-3; clone_size: -; d_call: -; cdr3_nt: TGTGCCAGCAGCTTAGCAGGGGCTGGAAACACCATATATTTT; cdr3_aa: CASSLAGAGNTIYF
v_call: TRBV6-6; j_call: TRBJ1-2; clone_size: -; d_call: -; cdr3_nt: TGTGCCAGCAGTTACTTTGACAGCCTACTCTATGGCTACACCTTC; cdr3_aa: CASSYFDSLLYGYTF
v_call: TRBV7-2; j_call: TRBJ2-1; clone_size: -; d_call: TRBD2; cdr3_nt: TGTGCCAGCAGCTTAGTGGTTAGCGGGGGTTCTTTCTACAATGAGCAGTTCTTC; cdr3_aa: CASSLVVSGGSFYNEQFF
v_call: TRBV27; j_call: TRBJ2-7; clone_size: -; d_call: -; cdr3_nt: TGTGCCAGCAGTCTTTACTCTAGCGCCGAGCAGTACTTC; cdr3_aa: CASSLYSSAEQYF
v_call: TRBV27; j_call: TRBJ1-1; clone_size: -; d_call: -; cdr3_nt: TGTGCCAGCAGTCGAAGACAGGTCCCACTGAACACTGAAGCTTTCTTT; cdr3_aa: CASSRRQVPLNTEAFF
v_call: TRBV11-2; j_call: TRBJ1-4; clone_size: -; d_call: -; cdr3_nt: TGTGCCAGCAGCTTAGTCTTCAATGAAAAACTGTTTTTT; cdr3_aa: CASSLVFNEKLFF
v_call: TRBV5-1; j_call: TRBJ2-2; clone_size: few; d_call: -; cdr3_nt: TGCGCCAGCAGCTTGGAAGGGGCCGGGGAGCTGTTTTTT; cdr3_aa: CASSLEGAGELFF
v_call: TRBV5-1; j_call: TRBJ2-2; clone_size: -; d_call: TRBD1; cdr3_nt: TGCGCCAGCAGCTGGACAGGACAGGGAACCGGGGAGCTGTTTTTT; cdr3_aa: CASSWTGQGTGELFF
v_call: TRBV5-1; j_call: TRBJ1-2; clone_size: -; d_call: -; cdr3_nt: TGCGCCAGCAGCAATGAGGGACTCAACGGCTACACCTTC; cdr3_aa: CASSNEGLNGYTF
v_call: TRBV19; j_call: TRBJ2-2; clone_size: -; d_call: TRBD2; cdr3_nt: TGTGCCAGTAGTATACCAGCGGGGGTTACCACCGGGGAGCTGTTTTTT; cdr3_aa: CASSIPAGVTTGELFF
v_call: TRBV7-2; j_call: TRBJ2-7; clone_size: -; d_call: TRBD2; cdr3_nt: TGTGCCAGCAGCTTAGCGGGGACGGGGGGGCAGGAGCAGTACTTC; cdr3_aa: CASSLAGTGGQEQYF
v_call: TRBV11-2; j_call: TRBJ1-3; clone_size: -; d_call: TRBD1; cdr3_nt: TGTGCCAGCAGCTCTCAACCCGGACAGGCTGGAAACACCATATATTTT; cdr3_aa: CASSSQPGQAGNTIYF